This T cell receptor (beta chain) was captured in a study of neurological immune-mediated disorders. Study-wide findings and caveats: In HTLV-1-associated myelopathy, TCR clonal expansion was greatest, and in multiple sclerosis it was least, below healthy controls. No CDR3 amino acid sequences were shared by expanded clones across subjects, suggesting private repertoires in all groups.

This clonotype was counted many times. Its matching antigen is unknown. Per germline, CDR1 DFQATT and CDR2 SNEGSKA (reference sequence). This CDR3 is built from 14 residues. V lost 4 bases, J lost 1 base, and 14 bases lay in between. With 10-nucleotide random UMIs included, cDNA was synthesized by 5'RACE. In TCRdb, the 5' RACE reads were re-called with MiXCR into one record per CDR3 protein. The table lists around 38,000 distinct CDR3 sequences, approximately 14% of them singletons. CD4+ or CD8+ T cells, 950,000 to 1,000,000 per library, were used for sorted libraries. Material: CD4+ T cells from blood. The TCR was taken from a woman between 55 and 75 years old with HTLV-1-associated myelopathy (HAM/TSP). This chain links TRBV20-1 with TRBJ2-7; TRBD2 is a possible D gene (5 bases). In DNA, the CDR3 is TGCAGTGCTAAATTGGACTTATTATCCTACGAGCAGTACTTC. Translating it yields CSAKLDLLSYEQYF.